This T cell receptor beta chain was sequenced for a study of blood T cell repertoires in COVID-19. This CDR3 is built from 15 residues. Trimming took 5 bases from V and 3 from J; bases not matched to a gene: 7. Germline assignment: CDR1 GTSNPN and CDR2 SVGIG (reference sequence). The repertoire was sequenced with immunoSEQ multiplex PCR; TCRdb's copy has only in-frame clones and lacks some. The table has about 310,000 clones, about 85% seen once. The sequence was collected from a woman between 25 and 40 years old who had been exposed to COVID-19. This chain links TRBV30 with TRBJ1-5; 10 nucleotides line up with TRBD1. Sequenced material: PBMCs or T cells enriched from blood (not recorded which). This chain's CDR3 is CAWRGTGAVNQPQHF. CDR3 bases: TGTGCCTGGCGAGGGACAGGGGCTGTCAATCAGCCCCAGCATTTT. Filled out from reference TRBV30 and TRBJ1-5, the complete variable domain reads SQTIHQWPATLVQPVGSPLSLECTVEGTSNPNLYWYRQAAGRGLQLLFYSVGIGQISSEVPQNLSASRPQDRQFILSSKKLLLSDSGFYLCAWRGTGAVNQPQHFGDGTRLSIL.